These T cell receptor beta chains were read from a single sample in a study of cytomegalovirus exposure and HLA in healthy donors. This table comes from immunoSEQ multiplex PCR, and its TCRdb copy is limited to in-frame clones, with some not included. The record lists 110,000 to 150,000 clones, of which the ten most abundant hold 2% to 2.5%. Sequencing was carried out using PBMCs. The receptors originated from a woman younger than 35 in good health and CMV-seronegative. The CDR3 runs from the conserved cysteine through the conserved F or W. Fields, in order: J gene, V gene, CDR3 protein.

TRBJ2-5 | TRBV27 | CASHPTGMGQETQYF
TRBJ2-5 | TRBV19 | CASRSRGETQYF
TRBJ1-6 | TRBV6-6 | CASSKGGGYNSPLHF
TRBJ2-4 | TRBV19 | CASSIVLAKNIQYF
TRBJ1-2 | TRBV18 | CASSPGPNYGYTF
TRBJ2-2 | TRBV5-1 | CASSLGPWANTEELFF
TRBJ1-1 | TRBV7-3 | CASSFGGNAEAFF
TRBJ2-2 | TRBV4-3 | CASSQEGTRTGELFF
TRBJ2-5 | TRBV7-2 | CASSLLAGYQETQYF
TRBJ1-2 | TRBV10-3 | CAISDPNKQGGGYGYTF
TRBJ2-3 | TRBV9 | CASSGRDSTDTQYF
TRBJ2-1 | TRBV5-1 | CASSLTGTAYNEQFF
TRBJ2-2 | TRBV28 | CASEVVPGELFF
TRBJ1-2 | TRBV19 | CASTTISSGGNENHGYTF
TRBJ1-1 | TRBV6-6 | CASSYSRNLNTEAFF
TRBJ2-5 | TRBV7-9 | CASLLAGETQYF
TRBJ1-5 | TRBV11-2 | CASSLDINQPQHF
TRBJ1-2 | TRBV30 | CAWGTGTGVDGYTF
TRBJ2-7 | TRBV11-3 | CASSLDRASNYEQYF
TRBJ2-5 | TRBV7-6 | CASSLAGGPGRETQYF
TRBJ1-3 | TRBV5-1 | CASSPGTVRNTIYF
TRBJ1-1 | TRBV18 | CASSDKGAIMNTEAFF
TRBJ1-1 | TRBV15 | CATSREVAGGTEAFF
TRBJ2-7 | TRBV27 | CATSTGDYGEQYF
TRBJ1-4 | TRBV19 | CASTLGQTMRSEKLFF
TRBJ1-5 | TRBV19 | CASSIYSGGLQPQHF
TRBJ2-1 | TRBV5-1 | CASSQGGSSYNEQFF
TRBJ1-5 | TRBV12-1 | CASSFEGTGGFNQPQHF
TRBJ1-1 | TRBV30 | CAWSGGGRYTEAFF
TRBJ1-1 | TRBV7-8 | CASSHTGQEAFF
TRBJ2-3 | TRBV5-6 | CASSFSGRMTDTQYF
TRBJ1-4 | TRBV19 | CASSPGLTTNEKLFF
TRBJ2-3 | TRBV7-9 | CASSPSSVGTQYF
TRBJ2-7 | TRBV2 | CASSDRGKGTYEQYF
TRBJ2-5 | TRBV5-1 | CASSSQGAKETQYF
TRBJ1-3 | TRBV21-1 | CAISGQSSSGNTIYF
TRBJ2-2 | TRBV4-1 | CASSQGGTPASGELFF
TRBJ2-1 | TRBV4-1 | CASSQRYLPGLTNEQFF
TRBJ2-1 | TRBV5-4 | CASSPRYRRERGEQFF
TRBJ1-5 | TRBV15 | CATSKTGTGGKSGNQPQHF
TRBJ2-7 | TRBV7-2 | CASSLVQLADYEQYF
TRBJ2-7 | TRBV18 | CASSPPGAATYEQYF
TRBJ1-3 | TRBV29-1 | CSVVLPGNTIYF
TRBJ2-3 | TRBV28 | CASSLPRVLTDTQYF
TRBJ2-1 | TRBV2 | CASSVNPSYNEQFF
TRBJ1-2 | TRBV6-6 | CASRDRGDYGYTF
TRBJ2-4 | TRBV7-2 | CASSFGLGENIQYF
TRBJ2-1 | TRBV9 | CASSVGDLSSYNEQFF
TRBJ1-4 | TRBV6-5 | CASSYSGTAGIEKLFF
TRBJ2-3 | TRBV5-4 | CASSSGTSGSTDTQYF
TRBJ1-6 | TRBV25-1 | CASRGTGDPSPLHF
TRBJ2-7 | TRBV15 | CATSSPRTGTYEQYF
TRBJ2-3 | TRBV5-8 | CASSHGVGTDTQYF
TRBJ2-3 | TRBV5-4 | CASSFLVADTQYF